The present TCR beta chain was sequenced within a study of response to subunit inactivated influenza vaccine. Notes on the study in general: With each seasonal influenza vaccination, the authors suggested, few new T cells are recruited.

Using its own MiXCR run on the RT-PCR reads, TCRdb lists one record per CDR3 protein. The sample records approximately 730,000 distinct CDR3 sequences, roughly 14% being singletons. This CDR3 comprises 12 residues. CDR1 is LGHNA and CDR2 is YNFKEQ in the germline V gene. This clonotype has just a few counts. Its antigen is not identified. One end of the junction does not line up with germline, which may come from a read error. V and J are TRBV4-2 and TRBJ2-7; D is unclear. This receptor was taken from a man aged 50 to 60 who received an inactivated influenza vaccine. This sample comprised PBMCs from blood, obtained around two weeks before vaccination. The CDR3 is CASSQGIYGQYF. The DNA for the CDR3 is TGTGCCAGCAGCCAGGGTATCTACGGGCAGTACTTC.